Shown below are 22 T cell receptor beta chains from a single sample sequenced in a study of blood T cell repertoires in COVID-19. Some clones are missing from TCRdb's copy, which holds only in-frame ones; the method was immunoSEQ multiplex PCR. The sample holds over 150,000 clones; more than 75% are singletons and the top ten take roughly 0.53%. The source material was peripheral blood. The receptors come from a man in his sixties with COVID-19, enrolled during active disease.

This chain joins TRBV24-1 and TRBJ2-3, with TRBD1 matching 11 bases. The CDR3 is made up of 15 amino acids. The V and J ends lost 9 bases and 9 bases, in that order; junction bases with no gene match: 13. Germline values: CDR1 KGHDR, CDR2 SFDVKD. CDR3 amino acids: CATSQRTGGVITQYF. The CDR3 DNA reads TGTGCCACCTCACAACGGACAGGGGGCGTGATAACGCAGTATTTT.

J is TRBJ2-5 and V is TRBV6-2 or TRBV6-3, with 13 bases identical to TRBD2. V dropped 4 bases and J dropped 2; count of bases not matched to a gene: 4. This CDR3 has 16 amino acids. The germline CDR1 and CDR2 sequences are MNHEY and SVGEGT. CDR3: CASSSPTSGGQETQYF. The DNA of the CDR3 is TGTGCCAGCAGTTCTCCGACTAGCGGGGGGCAAGAGACCCAGTACTTC.

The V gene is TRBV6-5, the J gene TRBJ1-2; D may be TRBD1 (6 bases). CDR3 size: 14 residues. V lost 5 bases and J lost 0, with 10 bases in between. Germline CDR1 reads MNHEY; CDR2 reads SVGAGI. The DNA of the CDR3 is TGTGCCAGCAGTCGGGACACTCCTAACTATGGCTACACCTTC. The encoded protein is CASSRDTPNYGYTF.

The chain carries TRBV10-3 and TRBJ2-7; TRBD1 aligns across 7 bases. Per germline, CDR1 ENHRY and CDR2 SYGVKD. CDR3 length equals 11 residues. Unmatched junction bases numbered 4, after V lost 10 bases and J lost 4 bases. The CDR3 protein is CATLQGYEQYF. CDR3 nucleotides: TGTGCCACCCTACAGGGGTACGAGCAGTACTTC.

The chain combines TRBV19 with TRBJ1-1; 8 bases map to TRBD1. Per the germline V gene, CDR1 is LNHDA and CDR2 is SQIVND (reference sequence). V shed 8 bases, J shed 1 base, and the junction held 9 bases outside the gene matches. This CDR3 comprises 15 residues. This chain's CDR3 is CASRTGSTSNTEAFF. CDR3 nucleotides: TGTGCCAGTCGGACAGGGAGTACCTCGAACACTGAAGCTTTCTTT.

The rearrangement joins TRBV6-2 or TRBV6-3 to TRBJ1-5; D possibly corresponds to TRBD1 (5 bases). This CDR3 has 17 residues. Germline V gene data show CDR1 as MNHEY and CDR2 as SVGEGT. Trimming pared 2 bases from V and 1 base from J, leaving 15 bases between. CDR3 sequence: CASSYGRGAQSNQPQHF. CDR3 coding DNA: TGTGCCAGCAGTTACGGTAGGGGTGCTCAGAGCAATCAGCCCCAGCATTTT.

The CDR3 protein is CASNRNTEAFF. The CDR3 bases are TGCGCCAGCAATAGGAACACTGAAGCTTTCTTT. This chain uses TRBV5-1 with TRBJ1-1; D unclear. The length of the CDR3 is 11 residues. In germline, CDR1 is SGHRS, CDR2 YFSETQ. The V end was cut by 6 bases, the J end by 1 base, with 4 bases between.

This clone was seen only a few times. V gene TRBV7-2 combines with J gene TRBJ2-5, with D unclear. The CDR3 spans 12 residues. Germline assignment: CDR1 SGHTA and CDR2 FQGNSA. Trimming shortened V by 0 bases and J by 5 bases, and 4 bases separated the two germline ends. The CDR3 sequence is CASSLARETQYF. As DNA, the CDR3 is TGTGCCAGCAGCTTAGCGAGGGAGACCCAGTACTTC.

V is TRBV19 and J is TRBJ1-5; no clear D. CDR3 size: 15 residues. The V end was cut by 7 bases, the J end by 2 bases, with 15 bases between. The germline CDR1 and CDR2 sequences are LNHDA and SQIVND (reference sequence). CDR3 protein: CASTSSGGRNQPQHF. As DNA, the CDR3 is TGTGCCAGTACCTCATCGGGAGGGCGCAATCAGCCCCAGCATTTT.

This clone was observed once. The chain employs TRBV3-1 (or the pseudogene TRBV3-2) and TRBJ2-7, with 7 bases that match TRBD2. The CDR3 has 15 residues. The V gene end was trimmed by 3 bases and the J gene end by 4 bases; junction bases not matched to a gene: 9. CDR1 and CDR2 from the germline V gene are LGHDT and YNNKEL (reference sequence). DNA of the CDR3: TGTGCCAGCAGCCAGTCACGGGGGGTACGATACGAGCAGTACTTC. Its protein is CASSQSRGVRYEQYF.

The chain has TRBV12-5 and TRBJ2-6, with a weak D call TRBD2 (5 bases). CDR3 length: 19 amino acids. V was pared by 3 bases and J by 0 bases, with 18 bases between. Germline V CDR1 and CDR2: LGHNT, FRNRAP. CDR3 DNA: TGTGCTAGTGGTTTAGGCCCATTCATGGAGGCCTCTGGGGCCAACGTCCTGACTTTC. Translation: CASGLGPFMEASGANVLTF.

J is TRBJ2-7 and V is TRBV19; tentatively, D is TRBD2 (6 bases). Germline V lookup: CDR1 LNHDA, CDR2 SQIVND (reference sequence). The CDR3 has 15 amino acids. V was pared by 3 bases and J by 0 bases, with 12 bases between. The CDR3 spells CASSMGGGRSYEQYF. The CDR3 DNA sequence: TGTGCCAGTAGTATGGGGGGAGGCCGCTCCTACGAGCAGTACTTC.

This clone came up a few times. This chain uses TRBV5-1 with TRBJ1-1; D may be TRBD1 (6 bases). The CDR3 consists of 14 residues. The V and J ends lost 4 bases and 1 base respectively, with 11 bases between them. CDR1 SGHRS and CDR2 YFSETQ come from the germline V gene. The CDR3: CASSPPGANTEAFF. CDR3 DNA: TGCGCCAGCAGCCCCCCAGGGGCGAACACTGAAGCTTTCTTT.

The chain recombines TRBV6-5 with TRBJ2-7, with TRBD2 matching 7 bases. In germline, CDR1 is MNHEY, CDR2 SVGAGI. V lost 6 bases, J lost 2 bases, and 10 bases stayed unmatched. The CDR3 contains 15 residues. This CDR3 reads CASSRLALPPYEQYF. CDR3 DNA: TGTGCCAGCAGCCGACTAGCCCTGCCCCCCTACGAGCAGTACTTC.

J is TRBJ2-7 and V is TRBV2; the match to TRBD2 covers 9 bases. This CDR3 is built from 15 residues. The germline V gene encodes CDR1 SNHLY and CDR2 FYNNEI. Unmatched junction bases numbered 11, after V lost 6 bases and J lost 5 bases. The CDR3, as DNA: TGTGCCAGCAGCGTTCAGGCGGGGGGGCTCGACGAGCAGTACTTC. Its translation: CASSVQAGGLDEQYF. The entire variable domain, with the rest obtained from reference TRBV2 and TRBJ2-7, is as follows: EPEVTQTPSHQVTQMGQEVILRCVPISNHLYFYWYRQILGQKVEFLVSFYNNEISEKSEIFDDQFSVERPDGSNFTLKIRSTKLEDSAMYFCASSVQAGGLDEQYFGPGTRLTVT.

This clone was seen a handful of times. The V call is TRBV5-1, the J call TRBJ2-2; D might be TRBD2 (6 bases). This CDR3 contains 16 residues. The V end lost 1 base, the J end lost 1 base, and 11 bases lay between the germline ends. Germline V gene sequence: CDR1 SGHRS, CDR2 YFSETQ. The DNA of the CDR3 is TGCGCCAGCAGCTTGCAATACGGGGGGAACACCGGGGAGCTGTTTTTT. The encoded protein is CASSLQYGGNTGELFF.

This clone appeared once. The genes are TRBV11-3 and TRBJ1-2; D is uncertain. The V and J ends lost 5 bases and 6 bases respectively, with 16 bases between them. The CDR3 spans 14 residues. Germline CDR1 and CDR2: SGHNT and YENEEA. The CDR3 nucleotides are TGTGCCAGCAGCCCAGAGGCAGGCGGGAATGGCTACACCTTC. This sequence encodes CASSPEAGGNGYTF.

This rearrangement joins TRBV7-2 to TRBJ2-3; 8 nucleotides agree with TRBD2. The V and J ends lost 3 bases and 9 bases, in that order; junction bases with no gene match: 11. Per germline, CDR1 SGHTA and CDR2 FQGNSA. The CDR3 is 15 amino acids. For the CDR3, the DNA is TGTGCCAGCAGCTTTCAGAACGGGGGGGCTTGGACGCAGTATTTT. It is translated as CASSFQNGGAWTQYF.

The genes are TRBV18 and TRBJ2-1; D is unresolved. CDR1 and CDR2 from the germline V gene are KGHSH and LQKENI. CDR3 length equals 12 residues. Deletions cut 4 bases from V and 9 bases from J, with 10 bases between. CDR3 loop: CASSRRSTEQFF. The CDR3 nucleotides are TGTGCCAGCTCACGCCGATCTACTGAGCAGTTCTTC.

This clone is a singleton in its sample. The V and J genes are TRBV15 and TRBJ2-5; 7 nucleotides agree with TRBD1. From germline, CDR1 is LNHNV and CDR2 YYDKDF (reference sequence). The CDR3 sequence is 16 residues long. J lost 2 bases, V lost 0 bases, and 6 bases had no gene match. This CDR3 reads CATSRDRDREQETQYF. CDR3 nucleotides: TGTGCCACCAGCAGAGACCGGGACAGAGAACAAGAGACCCAGTACTTC.

The CDR3 bases are TGTGCCAGCAGCTTAGCCCTCCAGGCACCAAACACTGAAGCTTTCTTT. Its translation is CASSLALQAPNTEAFF. The chain employs TRBV7-2 and TRBJ1-1; the D is unclear. Deletions cut 0 bases from V and 2 bases from J, with 13 bases between. Germline V gives CDR1 SGHTA, CDR2 FQGNSA. CDR3 length: 16 amino acids.

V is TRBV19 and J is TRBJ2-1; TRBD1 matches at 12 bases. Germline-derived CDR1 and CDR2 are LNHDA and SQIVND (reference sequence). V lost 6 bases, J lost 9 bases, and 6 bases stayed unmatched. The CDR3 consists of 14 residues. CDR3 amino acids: CASRGQGALSEQFF. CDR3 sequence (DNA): TGTGCCAGTAGGGGACAGGGGGCGCTCTCTGAGCAGTTCTTC. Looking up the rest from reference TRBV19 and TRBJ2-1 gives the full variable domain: DGGITQSPKYLFRKEGQNVTLSCEQNLNHDAMYWYRQDPGQGLRLIYYSQIVNDFQKGDIAEGYSVSREKKESFPLTVTSAQKNPTAFYLCASRGQGALSEQFFGPGTRLTVL.